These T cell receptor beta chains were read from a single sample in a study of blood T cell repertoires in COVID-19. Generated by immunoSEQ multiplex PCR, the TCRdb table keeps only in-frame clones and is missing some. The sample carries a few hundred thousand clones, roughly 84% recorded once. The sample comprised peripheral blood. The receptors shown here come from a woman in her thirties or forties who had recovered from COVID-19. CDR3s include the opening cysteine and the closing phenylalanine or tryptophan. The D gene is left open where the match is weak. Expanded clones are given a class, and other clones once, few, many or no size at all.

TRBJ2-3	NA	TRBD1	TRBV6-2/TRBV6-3	CASSYSGQGFGSADTQYF	TGTGCCAGCAGTTACAGCGGACAGGGATTCGGCTCGGCCGATACGCAGTATTTT
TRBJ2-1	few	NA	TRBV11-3	CASSLGEPAEQFF	TGTGCCAGCAGCTTAGGGGAGCCAGCTGAGCAGTTCTTC
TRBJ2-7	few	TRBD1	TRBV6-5	CASETGVYSYEQYF	TGTGCCAGTGAGACAGGGGTTTATTCCTACGAGCAGTACTTC
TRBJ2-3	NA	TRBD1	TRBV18	CASSPRAGGSTSTDTQYF	TGTGCCAGCTCACCACGGGCAGGGGGTTCCACTAGCACAGATACGCAGTATTTT
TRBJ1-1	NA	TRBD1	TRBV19	CASSNRAGQGRNTEAFF	TGTGCCAGTAGCAATAGGGCGGGACAGGGGAGGAACACTGAAGCTTTCTTT
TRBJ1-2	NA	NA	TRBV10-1	CASSGGTGLFNYGYTF	TGCGCCAGCAGTGGCGGGACTGGACTTTTTAACTATGGCTACACCTTC
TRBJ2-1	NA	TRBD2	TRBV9	CASSLAGGVHNEQFF	TGTGCCAGCAGCCTAGCGGGGGGGGTTCACAATGAGCAGTTCTTC
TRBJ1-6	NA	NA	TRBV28	CASSLGHGNSPLHF	TGTGCCAGCAGTTTGGGGCACGGGAATTCACCCCTCCACTTT
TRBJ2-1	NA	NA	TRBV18	CASSPPHQGNEQFF	TGTGCCAGCTCACCCCCACACCAGGGCAATGAGCAGTTCTTC
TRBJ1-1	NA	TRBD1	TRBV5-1	CASSPTQGAEAFF	TGCGCCAGCTCCCCGACCCAGGGGGCTGAAGCTTTCTTT
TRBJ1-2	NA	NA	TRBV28	CASSSLASAYSYGYTF	TGTGCCAGCAGTTCCTTAGCCAGCGCTTATAGCTATGGCTACACCTTC
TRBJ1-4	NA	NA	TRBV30	CALDNGEKLFF	TGTGCCTTAGATAACGGGGAAAAACTGTTTTTT
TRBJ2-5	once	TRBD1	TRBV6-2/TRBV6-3	CASSYGDRGKETQYF	TGTGCCAGCAGTTACGGGGACAGGGGGAAAGAGACCCAGTACTTC
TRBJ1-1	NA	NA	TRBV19	CASSMTGHYGEAFF	TGTGCCAGTAGTATGACGGGACACTATGGTGAAGCTTTCTTT
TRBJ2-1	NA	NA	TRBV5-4	CASSLAVGYSYNEQFF	TGTGCCAGCAGCTTGGCCGTCGGGTACTCCTACAATGAGCAGTTCTTC
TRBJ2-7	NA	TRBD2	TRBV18	CASSPRPGTSGGYEQYF	TGTGCCAGCTCACCAAGACCCGGGACTAGCGGGGGTTACGAGCAGTACTTC
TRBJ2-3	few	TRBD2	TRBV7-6	CASSPRAGGLTDTQYF	TGTGCCAGCAGCCCCCGGGCGGGGGGCCTCACAGATACGCAGTATTTT
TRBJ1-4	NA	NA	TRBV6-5	CASSNPDRDNEKLFF	TGTGCCAGCAGCAACCCCGACAGAGATAATGAAAAACTGTTTTTT
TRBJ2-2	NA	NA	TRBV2	CASKSRVDTGELFF	TGTGCCAGCAAATCGAGAGTGGACACCGGGGAGCTGTTTTTT
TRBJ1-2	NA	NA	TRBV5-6	CASSLGSGVRDKKYGYTF	TGTGCCAGCAGCTTGGGATCCGGTGTTCGGGACAAGAAGTATGGCTACACCTTC
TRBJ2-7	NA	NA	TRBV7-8	CASSLAFRRSTYEQYF	TGTGCCAGCAGCTTAGCGTTCCGCAGGTCGACCTACGAGCAGTACTTC
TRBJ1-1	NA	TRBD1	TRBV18	CASSPGQQQTEAFF	TGTGCCAGCTCACCGGGACAGCAACAAACTGAAGCTTTCTTT
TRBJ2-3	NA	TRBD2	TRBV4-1	CASSQVHMGLAPDTQYF	TGCGCCAGCAGCCAAGTACACATGGGACTAGCGCCAGATACGCAGTATTTT
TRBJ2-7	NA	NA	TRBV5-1	CASSLGQHDEQYF	TGCGCCAGCAGCTTGGGACAGCACGACGAGCAGTACTTC
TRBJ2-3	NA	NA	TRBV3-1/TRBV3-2	CASSQKSRHITDTQYF	TGTGCCAGCAGCCAAAAAAGCAGACATATCACAGATACGCAGTATTTT
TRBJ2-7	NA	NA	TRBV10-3	CASRDRQTSSYEQYF	TGTGCCTCAAGGGACAGACAGACTAGCTCCTACGAGCAGTACTTC
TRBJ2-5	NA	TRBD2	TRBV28	CASSLGGGAGETQYF	TGTGCCAGCAGTTTAGGCGGGGGGGCTGGGGAGACCCAGTACTTC
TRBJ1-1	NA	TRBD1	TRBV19	CASKGTGGGVTEAFF	TGTGCCAGTAAAGGGACAGGGGGCGGAGTGACTGAAGCTTTCTTT
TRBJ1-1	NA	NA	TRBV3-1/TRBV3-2	CASSQQAYGNEAFF	TGTGCCAGCAGCCAACAGGCATACGGGAACGAAGCTTTCTTT
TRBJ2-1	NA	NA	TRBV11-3	CASTKSSSYNEQFF	TGTGCCAGCACTAAGAGCTCCTCGTACAATGAGCAGTTCTTC
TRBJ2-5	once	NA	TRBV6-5	CASGVMGARVETQYF	TGTGCCAGCGGAGTCATGGGCGCCAGGGTGGAGACCCAGTACTTC
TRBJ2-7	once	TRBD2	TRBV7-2	CASSRSFRGEDEQYF	TGTGCCAGCAGCCGCTCCTTCCGGGGGGAAGACGAGCAGTACTTC
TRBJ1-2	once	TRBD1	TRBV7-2	CASSSEILGGGGYTF	TGTGCCAGCAGCTCGGAAATTTTAGGGGGCGGTGGCTACACCTTC
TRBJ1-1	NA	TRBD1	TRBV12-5	CASGLVPGTEDAFF	TGTGCTAGTGGTTTGGTACCCGGGACAGAGGATGCTTTCTTT
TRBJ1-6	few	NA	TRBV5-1	CASSPGGGGNSPLHF	TGCGCCAGCAGCCCTGGAGGGGGGGGAAATTCACCCCTCCACTTT
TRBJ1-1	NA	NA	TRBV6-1	CASSELAMNTEAFF	TGTGCCAGCAGTGAACTTGCGATGAACACTGAAGCTTTCTTT
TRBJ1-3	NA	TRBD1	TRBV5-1	CASSRGTVGNTIYF	TGCGCCAGCAGCAGAGGGACAGTTGGAAACACCATATATTTT
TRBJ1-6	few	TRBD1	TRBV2	CASRTGDSPLHF	TGTGCCAGCAGGACAGGGGATTCACCCCTCCACTTT
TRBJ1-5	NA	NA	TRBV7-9	CASSLDSQPQHF	TGTGCCAGCAGCTTAGATAGCCAGCCCCAGCATTTT
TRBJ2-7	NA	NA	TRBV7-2	CASSQTSIHSITSYEQYF	TGTGCCAGCAGCCAGACGTCTATTCATAGCATAACCTCCTACGAGCAGTACTTC
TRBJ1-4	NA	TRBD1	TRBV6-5	CASSTGTGGEKLFF	TGTGCCAGCAGTACGGGGACAGGGGGTGAAAAACTGTTTTTT
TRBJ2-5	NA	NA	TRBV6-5	CASSPTEQETQYF	TGTGCCAGCAGCCCGACTGAACAAGAGACCCAGTACTTC
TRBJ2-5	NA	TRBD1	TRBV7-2	CASSYQGAGETQYF	TGTGCCAGCAGCTACCAGGGGGCGGGAGAGACCCAGTACTTC
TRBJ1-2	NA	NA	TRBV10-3	CAITPDTFYGYTF	TGTGCCATCACCCCCGACACCTTCTATGGCTACACCTTC
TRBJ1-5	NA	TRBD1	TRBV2	CASSRDRVSNQPQHF	TGTGCCAGCAGTAGGGACAGGGTTAGCAATCAGCCCCAGCATTTT
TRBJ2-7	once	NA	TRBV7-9	CASSPSSGQYF	TGTGCCAGCAGCCCATCTTCCGGGCAGTACTTC